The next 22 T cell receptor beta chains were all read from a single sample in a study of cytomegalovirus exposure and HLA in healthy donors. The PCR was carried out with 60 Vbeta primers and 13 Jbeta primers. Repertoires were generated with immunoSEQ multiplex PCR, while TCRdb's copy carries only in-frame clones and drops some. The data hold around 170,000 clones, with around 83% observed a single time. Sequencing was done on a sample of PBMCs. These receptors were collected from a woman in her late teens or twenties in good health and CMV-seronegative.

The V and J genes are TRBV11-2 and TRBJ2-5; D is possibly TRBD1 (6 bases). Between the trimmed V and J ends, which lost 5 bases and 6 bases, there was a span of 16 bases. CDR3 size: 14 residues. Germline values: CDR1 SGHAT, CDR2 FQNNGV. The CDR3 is CASSPDSLKKTQYF. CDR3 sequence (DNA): TGTGCCAGCAGCCCGGACAGCCTAAAAAAGACCCAGTACTTC.

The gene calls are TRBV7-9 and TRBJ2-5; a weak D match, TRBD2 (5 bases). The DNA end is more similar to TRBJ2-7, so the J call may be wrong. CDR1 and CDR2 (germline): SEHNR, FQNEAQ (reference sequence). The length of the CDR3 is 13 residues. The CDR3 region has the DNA TGTGCCAGCAGCTTATTTGGGGAGTACGAGCAGTACTTC. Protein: CASSLFGEYEQYF.

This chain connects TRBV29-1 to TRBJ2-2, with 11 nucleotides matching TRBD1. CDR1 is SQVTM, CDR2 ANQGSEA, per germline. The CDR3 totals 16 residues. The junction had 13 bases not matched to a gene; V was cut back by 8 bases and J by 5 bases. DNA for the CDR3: TGCAGCATTTTACCTACCGGGACAGGGGGGACCGGGGAGCTGTTTTTT. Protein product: CSILPTGTGGTGELFF.

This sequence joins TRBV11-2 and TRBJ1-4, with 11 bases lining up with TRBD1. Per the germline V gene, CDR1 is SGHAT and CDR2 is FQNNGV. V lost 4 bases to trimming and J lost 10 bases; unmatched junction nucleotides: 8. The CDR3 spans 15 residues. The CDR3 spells CASSWADRGLVKLFF. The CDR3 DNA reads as TGTGCCAGCAGCTGGGCGGACAGGGGGCTGGTAAAACTGTTTTTT.

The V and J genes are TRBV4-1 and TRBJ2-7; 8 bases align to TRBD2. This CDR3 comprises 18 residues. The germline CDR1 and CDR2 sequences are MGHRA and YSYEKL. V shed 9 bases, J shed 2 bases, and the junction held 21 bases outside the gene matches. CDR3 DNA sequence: TGCGCCAGGATGGGTCGGAACCCTAGCGGGCTCGTCCCCTACGAGCAGTACTTC. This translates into CARMGRNPSGLVPYEQYF.

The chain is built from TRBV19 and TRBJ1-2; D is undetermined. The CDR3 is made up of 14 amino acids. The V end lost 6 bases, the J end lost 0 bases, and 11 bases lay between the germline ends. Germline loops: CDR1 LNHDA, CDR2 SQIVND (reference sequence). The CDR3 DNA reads TGTGCCAGTAGCCCGCGAACAGCTAACTATGGCTACACCTTC. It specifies CASSPRTANYGYTF. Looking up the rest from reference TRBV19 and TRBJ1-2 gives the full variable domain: DGGITQSPKYLFRKEGQNVTLSCEQNLNHDAMYWYRQDPGQGLRLIYYSQIVNDFQKGDIAEGYSVSREKKESFPLTVTSAQKNPTAFYLCASSPRTANYGYTFGSGTRLTVV.

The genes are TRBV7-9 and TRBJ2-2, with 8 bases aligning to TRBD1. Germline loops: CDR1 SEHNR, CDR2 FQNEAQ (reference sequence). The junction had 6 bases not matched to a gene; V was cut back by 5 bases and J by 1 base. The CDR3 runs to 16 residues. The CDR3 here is CASSLGQGKNTGELFF. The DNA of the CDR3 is TGTGCCAGCAGCCTAGGACAGGGAAAGAACACCGGGGAGCTGTTTTTT.

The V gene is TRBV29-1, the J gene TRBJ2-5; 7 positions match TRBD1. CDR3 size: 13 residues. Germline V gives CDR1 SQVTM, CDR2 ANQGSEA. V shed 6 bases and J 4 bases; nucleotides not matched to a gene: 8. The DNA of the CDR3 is TGCAGCGTCCGAGGACAGGCCGCAGAGACCCAGTACTTC. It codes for CSVRGQAAETQYF.

CDR3 DNA: TGTGCCAGCAGCCGCGGGACAGGGAGTGAGGACACCATATATTTT. Translation: CASSRGTGSEDTIYF. The V call is TRBV4-2, the J call TRBJ1-3; 9 bases match TRBD1. CDR1 and CDR2 from the germline V gene are LGHNA and YNFKEQ. Trimming removed 4 bases from V and 8 bases from J; junction bases left unmatched: 9. The CDR3 runs 15 residues.

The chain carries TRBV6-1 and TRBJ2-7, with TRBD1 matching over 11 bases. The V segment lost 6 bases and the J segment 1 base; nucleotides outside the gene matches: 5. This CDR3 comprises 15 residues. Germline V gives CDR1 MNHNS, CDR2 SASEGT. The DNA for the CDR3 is TGTGCCAGCAGCAACAGGGACAGGGGGTCCTACGAGCAGTACTTC. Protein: CASSNRDRGSYEQYF.

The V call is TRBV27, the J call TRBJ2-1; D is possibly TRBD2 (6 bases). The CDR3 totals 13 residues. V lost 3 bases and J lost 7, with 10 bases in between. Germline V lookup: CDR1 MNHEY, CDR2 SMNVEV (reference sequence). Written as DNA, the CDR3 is TGTGCCAGCAGTTTGACTAGACTTAATGAGCAGTTCTTC. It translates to CASSLTRLNEQFF.

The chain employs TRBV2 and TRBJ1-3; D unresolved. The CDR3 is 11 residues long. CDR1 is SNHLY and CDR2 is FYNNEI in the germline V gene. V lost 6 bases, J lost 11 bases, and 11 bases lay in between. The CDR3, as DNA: TGTGCCAGCAGATTGGAGGGCCCCATATATTTT. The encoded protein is CASRLEGPIYF.

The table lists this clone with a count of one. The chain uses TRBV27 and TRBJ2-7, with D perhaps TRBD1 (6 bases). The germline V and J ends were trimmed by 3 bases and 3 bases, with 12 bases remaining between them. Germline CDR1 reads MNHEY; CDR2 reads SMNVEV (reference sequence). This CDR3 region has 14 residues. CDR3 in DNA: TGTGCCAGCAGTTTCGGGACACCGATCTACGAGCAGTACTTC. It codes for CASSFGTPIYEQYF.

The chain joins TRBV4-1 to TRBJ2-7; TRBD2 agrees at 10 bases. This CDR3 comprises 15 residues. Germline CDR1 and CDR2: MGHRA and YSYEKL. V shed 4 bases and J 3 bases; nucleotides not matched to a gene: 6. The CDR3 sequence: CASSPTSGQYYEQYF. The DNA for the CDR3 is TGCGCCAGCAGCCCGACTAGCGGGCAATACTACGAGCAGTACTTC.

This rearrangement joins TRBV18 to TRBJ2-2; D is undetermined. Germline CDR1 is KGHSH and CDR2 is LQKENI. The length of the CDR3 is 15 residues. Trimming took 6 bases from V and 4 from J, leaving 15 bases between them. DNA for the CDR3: TGTGCCAGCTCCTCTACCGGCGGAGTCACCGGGGAGCTGTTTTTT. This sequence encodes CASSSTGGVTGELFF.

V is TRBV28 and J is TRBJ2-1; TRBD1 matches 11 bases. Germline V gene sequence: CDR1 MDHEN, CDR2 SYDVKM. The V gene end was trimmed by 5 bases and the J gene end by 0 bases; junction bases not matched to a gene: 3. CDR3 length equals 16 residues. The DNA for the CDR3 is TGTGCCAGCAGTAGGGGGACAGGGGGCTCCTACAATGAGCAGTTCTTC. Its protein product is CASSRGTGGSYNEQFF.

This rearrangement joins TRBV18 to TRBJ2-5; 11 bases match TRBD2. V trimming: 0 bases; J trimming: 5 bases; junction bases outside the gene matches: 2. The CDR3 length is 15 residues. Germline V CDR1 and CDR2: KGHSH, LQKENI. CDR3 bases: TGTGCCAGCTCACCACCAGCTAGCGGGAGGGAGACCCAGTACTTC. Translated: CASSPPASGRETQYF. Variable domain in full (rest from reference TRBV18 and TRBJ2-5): NAGVMQNPRHLVRRRGQEARLRCSPMKGHSHVYWYRQLPEEGLKFMVYLQKENIIDESGMPKERFSAEFPKEGPSILRIQQVVRGDSAAYFCASSPPASGRETQYFGPGTRLLVL.

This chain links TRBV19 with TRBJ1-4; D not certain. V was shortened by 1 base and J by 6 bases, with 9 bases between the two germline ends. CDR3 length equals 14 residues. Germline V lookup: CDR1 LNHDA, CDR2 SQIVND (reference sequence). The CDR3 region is CASSIGWSDEKLFF. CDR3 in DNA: TGTGCCAGTAGTATAGGCTGGAGCGATGAAAAACTGTTTTTT.

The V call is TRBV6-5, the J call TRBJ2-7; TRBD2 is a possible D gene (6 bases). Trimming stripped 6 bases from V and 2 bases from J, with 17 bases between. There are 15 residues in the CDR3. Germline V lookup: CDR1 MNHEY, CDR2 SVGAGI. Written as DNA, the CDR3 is TGTGCCAGCAGCGAATACTCTCGCGGGGCCTACGAGCAGTACTTC. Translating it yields CASSEYSRGAYEQYF.

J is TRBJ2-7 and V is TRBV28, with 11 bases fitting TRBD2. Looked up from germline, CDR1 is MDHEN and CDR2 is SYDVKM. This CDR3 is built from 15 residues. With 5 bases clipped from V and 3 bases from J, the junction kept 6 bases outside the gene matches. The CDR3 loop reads CASSHQLAGDYEQYF. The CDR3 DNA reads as TGTGCCAGCAGTCACCAACTAGCGGGGGACTACGAGCAGTACTTC. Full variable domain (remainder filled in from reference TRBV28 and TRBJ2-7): DVKVTQSSRYLVKRTGEKVFLECVQDMDHENMFWYRQDPGLGLRLIYFSYDVKMKEKGDIPEGYSVSREKKERFSLILESASTNQTSMYLCASSHQLAGDYEQYFGPGTRLTVT.

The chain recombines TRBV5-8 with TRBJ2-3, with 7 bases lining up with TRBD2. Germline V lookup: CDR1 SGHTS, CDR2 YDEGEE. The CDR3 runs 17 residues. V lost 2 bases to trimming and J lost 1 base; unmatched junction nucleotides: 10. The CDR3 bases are TGTGCCAGCAGCTTAGCCTCCGGGACTACTGGCACAGATACGCAGTATTTT. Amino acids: CASSLASGTTGTDTQYF.

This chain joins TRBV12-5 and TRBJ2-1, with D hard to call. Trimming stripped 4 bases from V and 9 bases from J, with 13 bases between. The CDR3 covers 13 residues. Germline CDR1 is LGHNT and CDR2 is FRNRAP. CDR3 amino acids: CASGSFSESEQFF. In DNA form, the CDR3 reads TGTGCTAGTGGTTCCTTTAGTGAAAGTGAGCAGTTCTTC.